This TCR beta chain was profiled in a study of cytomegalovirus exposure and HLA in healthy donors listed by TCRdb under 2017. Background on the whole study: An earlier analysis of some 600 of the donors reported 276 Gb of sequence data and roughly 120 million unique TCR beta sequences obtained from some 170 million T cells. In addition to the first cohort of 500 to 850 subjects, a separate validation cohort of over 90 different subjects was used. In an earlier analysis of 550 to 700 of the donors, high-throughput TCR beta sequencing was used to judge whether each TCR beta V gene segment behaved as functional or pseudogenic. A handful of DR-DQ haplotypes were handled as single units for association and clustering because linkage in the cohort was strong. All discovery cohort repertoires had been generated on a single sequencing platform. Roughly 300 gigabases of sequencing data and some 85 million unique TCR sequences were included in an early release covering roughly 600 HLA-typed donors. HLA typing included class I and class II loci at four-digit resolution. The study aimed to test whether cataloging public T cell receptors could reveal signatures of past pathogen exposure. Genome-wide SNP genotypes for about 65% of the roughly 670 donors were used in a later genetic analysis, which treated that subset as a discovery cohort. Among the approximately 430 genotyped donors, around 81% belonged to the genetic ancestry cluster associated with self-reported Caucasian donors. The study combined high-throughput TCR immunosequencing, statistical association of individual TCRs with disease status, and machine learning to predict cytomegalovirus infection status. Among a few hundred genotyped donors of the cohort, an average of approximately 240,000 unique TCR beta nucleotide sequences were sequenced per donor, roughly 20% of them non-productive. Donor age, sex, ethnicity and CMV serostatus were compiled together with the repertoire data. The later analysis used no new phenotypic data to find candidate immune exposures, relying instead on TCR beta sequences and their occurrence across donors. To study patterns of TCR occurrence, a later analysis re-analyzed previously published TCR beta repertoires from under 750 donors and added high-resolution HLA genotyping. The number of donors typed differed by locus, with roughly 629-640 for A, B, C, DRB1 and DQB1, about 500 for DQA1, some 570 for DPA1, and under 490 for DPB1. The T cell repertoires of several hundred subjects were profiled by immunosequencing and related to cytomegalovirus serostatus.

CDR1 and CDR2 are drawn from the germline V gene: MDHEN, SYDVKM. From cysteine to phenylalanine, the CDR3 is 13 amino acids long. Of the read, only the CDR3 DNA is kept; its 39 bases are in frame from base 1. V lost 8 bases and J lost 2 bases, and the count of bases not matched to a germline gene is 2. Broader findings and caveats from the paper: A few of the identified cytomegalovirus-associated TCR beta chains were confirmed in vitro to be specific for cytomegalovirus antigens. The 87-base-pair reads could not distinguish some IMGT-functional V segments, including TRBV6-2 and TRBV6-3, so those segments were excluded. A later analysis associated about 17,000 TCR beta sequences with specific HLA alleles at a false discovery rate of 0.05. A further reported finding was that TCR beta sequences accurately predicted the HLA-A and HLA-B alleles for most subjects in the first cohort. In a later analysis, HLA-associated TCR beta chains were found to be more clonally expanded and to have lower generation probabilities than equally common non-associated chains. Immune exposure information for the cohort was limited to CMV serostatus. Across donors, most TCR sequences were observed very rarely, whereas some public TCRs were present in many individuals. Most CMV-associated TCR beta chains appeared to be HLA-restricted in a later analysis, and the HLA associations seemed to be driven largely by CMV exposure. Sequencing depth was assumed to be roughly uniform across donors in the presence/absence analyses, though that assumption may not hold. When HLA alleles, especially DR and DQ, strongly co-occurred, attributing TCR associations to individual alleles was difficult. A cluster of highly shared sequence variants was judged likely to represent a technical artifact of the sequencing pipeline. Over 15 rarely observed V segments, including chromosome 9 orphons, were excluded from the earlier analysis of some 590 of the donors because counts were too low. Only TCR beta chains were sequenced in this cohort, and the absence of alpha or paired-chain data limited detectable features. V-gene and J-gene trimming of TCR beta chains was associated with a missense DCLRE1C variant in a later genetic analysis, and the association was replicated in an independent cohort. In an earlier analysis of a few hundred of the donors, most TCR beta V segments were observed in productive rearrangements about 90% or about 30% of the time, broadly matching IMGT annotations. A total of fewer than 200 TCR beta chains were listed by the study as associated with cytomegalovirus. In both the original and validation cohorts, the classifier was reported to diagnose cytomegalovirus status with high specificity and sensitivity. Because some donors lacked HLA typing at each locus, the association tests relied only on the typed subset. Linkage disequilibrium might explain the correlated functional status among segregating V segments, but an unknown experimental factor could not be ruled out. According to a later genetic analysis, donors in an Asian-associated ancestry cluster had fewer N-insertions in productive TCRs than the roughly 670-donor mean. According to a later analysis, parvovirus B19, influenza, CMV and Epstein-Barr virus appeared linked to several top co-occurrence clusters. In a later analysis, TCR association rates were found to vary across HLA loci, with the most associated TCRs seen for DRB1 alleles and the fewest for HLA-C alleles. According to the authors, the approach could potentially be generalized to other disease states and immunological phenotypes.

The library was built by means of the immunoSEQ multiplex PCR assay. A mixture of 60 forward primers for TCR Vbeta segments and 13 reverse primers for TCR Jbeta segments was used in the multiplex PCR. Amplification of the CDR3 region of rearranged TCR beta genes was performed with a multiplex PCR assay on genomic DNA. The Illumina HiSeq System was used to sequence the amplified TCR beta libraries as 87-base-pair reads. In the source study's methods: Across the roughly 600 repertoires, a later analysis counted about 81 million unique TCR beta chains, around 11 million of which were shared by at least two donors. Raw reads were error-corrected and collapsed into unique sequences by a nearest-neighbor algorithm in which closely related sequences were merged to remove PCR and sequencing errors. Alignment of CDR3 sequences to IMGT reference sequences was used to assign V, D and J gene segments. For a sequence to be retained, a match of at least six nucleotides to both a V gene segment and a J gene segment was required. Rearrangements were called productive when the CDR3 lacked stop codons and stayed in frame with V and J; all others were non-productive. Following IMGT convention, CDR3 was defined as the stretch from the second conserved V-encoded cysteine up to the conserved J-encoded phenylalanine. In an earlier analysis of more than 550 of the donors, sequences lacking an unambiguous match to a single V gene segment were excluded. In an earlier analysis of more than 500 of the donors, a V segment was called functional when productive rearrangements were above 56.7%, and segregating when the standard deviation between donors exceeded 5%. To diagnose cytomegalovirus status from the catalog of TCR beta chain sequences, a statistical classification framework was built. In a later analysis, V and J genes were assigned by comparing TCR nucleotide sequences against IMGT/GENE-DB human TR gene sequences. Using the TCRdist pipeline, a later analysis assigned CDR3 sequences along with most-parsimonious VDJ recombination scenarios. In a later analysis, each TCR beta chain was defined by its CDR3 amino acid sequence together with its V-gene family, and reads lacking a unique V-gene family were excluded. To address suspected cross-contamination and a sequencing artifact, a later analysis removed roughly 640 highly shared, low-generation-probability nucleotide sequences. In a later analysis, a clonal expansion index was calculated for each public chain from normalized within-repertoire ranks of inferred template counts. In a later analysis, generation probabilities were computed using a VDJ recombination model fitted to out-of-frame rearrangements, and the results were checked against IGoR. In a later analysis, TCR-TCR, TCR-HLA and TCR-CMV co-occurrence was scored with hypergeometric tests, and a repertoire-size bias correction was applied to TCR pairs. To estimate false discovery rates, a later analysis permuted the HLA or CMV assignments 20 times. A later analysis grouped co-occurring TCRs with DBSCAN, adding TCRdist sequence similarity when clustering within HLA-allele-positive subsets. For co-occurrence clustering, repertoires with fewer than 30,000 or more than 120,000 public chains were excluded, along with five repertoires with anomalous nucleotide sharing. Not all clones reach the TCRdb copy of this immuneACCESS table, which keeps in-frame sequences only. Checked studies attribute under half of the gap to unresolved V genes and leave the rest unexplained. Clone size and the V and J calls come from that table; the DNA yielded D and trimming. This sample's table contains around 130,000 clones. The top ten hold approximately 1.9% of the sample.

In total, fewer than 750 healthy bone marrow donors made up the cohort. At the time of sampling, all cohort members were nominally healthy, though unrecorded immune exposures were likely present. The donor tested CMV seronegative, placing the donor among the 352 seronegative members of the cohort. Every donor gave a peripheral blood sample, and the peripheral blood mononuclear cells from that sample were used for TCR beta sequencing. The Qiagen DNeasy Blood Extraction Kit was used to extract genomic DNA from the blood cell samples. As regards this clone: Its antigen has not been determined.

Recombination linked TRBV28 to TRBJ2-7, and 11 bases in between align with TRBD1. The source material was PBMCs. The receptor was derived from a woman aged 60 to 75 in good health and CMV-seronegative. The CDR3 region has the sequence CASGTGGPYEQYF. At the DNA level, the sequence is TGTGCCAGCGGGACAGGGGGTCCCTACGAGCAGTACTTC. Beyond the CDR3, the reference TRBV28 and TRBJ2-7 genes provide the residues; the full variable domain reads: DVKVTQSSRYLVKRTGEKVFLECVQDMDHENMFWYRQDPGLGLRLIYFSYDVKMKEKGDIPEGYSVSREKKERFSLILESASTNQTSMYLCASGTGGPYEQYFGPGTRLTVT.